Below, 14 T cell receptor beta chains from the same sample are listed, as sequenced in a study of T cells in Graves' hyperthyroidism and ophthalmopathy. Regions amplified from RNA transcripts were the TCR beta CDR3 regions. Primed by the HTBI set, a first-round RT-PCR was run on the TCR CDR3. TCRdb reprocessed the multiplex PCR reads via MiXCR and lists one record per CDR3 protein. This table holds around 690,000 distinct CDR3 sequences, 17% found once. The sample taken for sequencing was blood. These receptors were collected from a man aged 45-65 years with Graves' hyperthyroidism.

In its sample, this clonotype was seen many times. V usage is TRBV24-1 and J usage is TRBJ2-7; D possibly corresponds to TRBD1 (6 bases). Germline V lookup: CDR1 KGHDR, CDR2 SFDVKD. The CDR3 spans 16 residues. V was pared by 7 bases and J by 5 bases, with 23 bases between. CDR3 sequence reads: CATSPTRGRGVHEQYF. The CDR3 coding sequence is TGTGCCACCAGCCCTACTAGGGGCAGGGGCGTCCACGAGCAGTACTTC.

This clonotype was recorded many times. This CDR3 is CASRTVSVGGEAFF. In nucleotides, the CDR3 is TGTGCCAGCAGAACGGTTTCGGTGGGGGGTGAAGCTTTCTTT. V and J are TRBV7-6 and TRBJ1-1; tentatively, D is TRBD1 (5 bases). Germline V gene lookup returns CDR1 SGHVS and CDR2 FNYEAQ. Trimming left V 6 bases short and J 7 bases short, with 18 bases between. This CDR3 is built from 14 residues.

This clonotype was recorded many times. The chain employs TRBV27 and TRBJ2-5; D perhaps matches TRBD2 (6 bases). This CDR3 is built from 15 residues. V was shortened by 8 bases and J by 2 bases, with 18 bases between the two germline ends. The germline CDR1 and CDR2 sequences are MNHEY and SMNVEV (reference sequence). CDR3 in DNA: TGTGCCAGCCGTCTTTTGGCGGGGCGTCAAGAGACCCAGTACTTC. This translates into CASRLLAGRQETQYF.

The chain couples TRBV29-1 to TRBJ2-7; 8 bases map to TRBD1. The V gene's germline CDR1 is SQVTM and CDR2 ANQGSEA. V gave up 4 bases and J gave up 0 bases; unmatched junction bases: 11. The CDR3 runs to 16 residues. CDR3 amino acids: CSVVFGDRISSYEQYF. In DNA form, the CDR3 reads TGCAGCGTTGTCTTTGGGGACAGGATTAGCTCCTACGAGCAGTACTTC.

This clonotype was counted between two and nine times. The chain carries TRBV10-3 and TRBJ1-5; D not certain. V was cut by 9 bases and J by 1 base, with 10 bases left in between. CDR3 size: 13 residues. Germline lookup yields CDR1 ENHRY and CDR2 SYGVKD. This CDR3 is CAMSGASNQPQHF. Here the CDR3 DNA reads TGTGCCATGTCCGGCGCCAGCAATCAGCCCCAGCATTTT.

This clonotype was recorded at least ten times. This chain connects TRBV24-1 to TRBJ1-1, with D hard to call. Germline CDR1 reads KGHDR; CDR2 reads SFDVKD. V lost 6 bases to trimming and J lost 2 bases, with 3 bases between them. This CDR3 contains 11 residues. CDR3 region: CATSSNTEAFF. In nucleotides, the CDR3 is TGTGCCACCAGTTCCAACACTGAAGCTTTCTTT.

This clonotype was counted only a few times. V and J are TRBV5-5 and TRBJ1-2, with D unclear. The CDR3 covers 16 residues. Trimming cost V 0 bases and J 1 base, with 13 bases left between them. Looked up from germline, CDR1 is SGHKS and CDR2 is YYEKEE (reference sequence). The CDR3 bases are TGTGCCAGCAGCTTGGAAGCGGCAGGTCTTAACTATGGCTACACCTTC. Protein product: CASSLEAAGLNYGYTF.

Ten or more counts support this clonotype. The J gene is TRBJ1-2, the V gene TRBV5-1; 8 positions agree with TRBD1. J was trimmed by 3 bases and V by 0 bases; bases with no gene match: 4. This CDR3 is 15 amino acids long. Looked up from germline, CDR1 is SGHRS and CDR2 is YFSETQ. CDR3 region: CASSLDGQGDYGYTF. CDR3 bases: TGCGCCAGCAGCTTGGATGGACAGGGAGACTATGGCTACACCTTC.

This chain joins TRBV7-8 and TRBJ2-3, with 7 bases that match TRBD2. V was pared by 5 bases and J by 2 bases, with 13 bases of the junction left unmatched. The CDR3 has 17 residues. The germline V gene encodes CDR1 SGHVS and CDR2 FQNEAQ. CDR3 protein: CASSPAGVWEITDTQYF. The CDR3 nucleotides read TGTGCCAGCAGCCCCGCGGGGGTTTGGGAGATCACAGATACGCAGTATTTT.

This clonotype was recorded at least ten times. The DNA for the CDR3 is TGTGCCAGCAGCTTTCTTCGCGGAGCTTCTCGCACCGGGGAGCTGTTTTTT. Amino acid sequence: CASSFLRGASRTGELFF. J is TRBJ2-2 and V is TRBV7-9, with D unresolved. Germline V gene lookup returns CDR1 SEHNR and CDR2 FQNEAQ (reference sequence). The ends were cut back, 3 bases at V and 4 bases at J, with 18 bases in the middle. The CDR3 has 17 residues.

This clonotype was counted ten times or more. The V gene is TRBV12-3 or TRBV12-4, the J gene TRBJ1-2; a possible D gene is TRBD1 (5 bases). V dropped 10 bases and J dropped 9 bases, with 18 bases sitting between them. The CDR3 has 12 amino acids. The CDR3 region is CATFTWQGSYTF. CDR3 in DNA: TGTGCCACGTTTACCTGGCAGGGCAGCTACACCTTC.

This clonotype came up many times. The chain recombines TRBV6-2 or TRBV6-3 with TRBJ2-7; D is undetermined. Germline loops: CDR1 MNHEY, CDR2 SVGEGT. Trimming removed 7 bases from V and 7 bases from J, with 17 bases in between. CDR3 length: 13 residues. CDR3 nucleotide sequence: TGTGCCAGCATTCCTACTGGGAATCGGGAGCAGTACTTC. Translated, it gives CASIPTGNREQYF.

The chain uses TRBV6-5 and TRBJ2-5, with 10 bases matching TRBD2. CDR3 length: 15 residues. CDR1 and CDR2 (germline): MNHEY, SVGAGI. Trimming at V came to 5 bases and at J to 13 bases, leaving 16 bases not matched to a gene. The CDR3 bases are TGTGCCAGCAGTCCCTATGCTAGCGGGGGAATCCCTCCGTACTTC. Encoded protein: CASSPYASGGIPPYF.

The chain is built from TRBV15 and TRBJ2-1; 7 bases agree with TRBD1. This CDR3 comprises 15 residues. With V trimmed by 5 bases and J by 2 bases, 6 bases remained unmatched. Per germline, CDR1 LNHNV and CDR2 YYDKDF (reference sequence). CDR3 region: CATSESQGAYNEQFF. The CDR3 bases are TGTGCCACCAGCGAATCCCAGGGGGCCTACAATGAGCAGTTCTTC.